The present entry profiles one T cell receptor (beta chain) with its context. Its antigen is not identified. This record belongs to a study of blood T cells in healthy people across ages. Caucasian, healthy and from Russia, the donors were aged between about 6 and 90. Researchers collected ten milliliters of peripheral blood from every single donor. A J-beta primer mix and a sample-barcoded 5' primer were used in a second PCR of roughly 6 to 11 cycles. TCRdb analysed the 5' RACE reads with MiXCR anew, one entry per CDR3 protein. Seen here are 1.4 million to 1.5 million distinct CDR3 sequences, around two fifths observed once, and the top ten hold 7.9%. Overall study results and limits: When one million T cells were used, diversity estimates were thought to be underestimates.

Germline V CDR1 and CDR2: SGHTS, YDEGEE. The CDR3 spans 17 residues. Trimming cost V 4 bases and J 2 bases, with 20 bases left between them. Sequencing was done on a sample of blood. The chain uses TRBV5-8 and TRBJ2-3, with D possibly being TRBD1 (6 bases). The origin of this receptor is a young woman in good health. CDR3 region: CASSETLRDTYTDTQYF. The CDR3 DNA reads as TGTGCCAGCAGCGAAACCCTCCGGGACACCTACACAGATACGCAGTATTTT.